This is a list of T cell receptor beta chains from one sample in a study of shared clonotypes between healthy human individuals. Produced via immunoSEQ multiplex PCR; TCRdb's table is partial and in-frame only. The sample shows approximately 980,000 clones, 76% of them seen only once. The sample taken for sequencing was memory CD4+ T cells sorted from blood. All receptors derive from a man aged 18 to 29 in good health. CDR3s include the opening cysteine and the closing phenylalanine or tryptophan. The D gene is left open where the match is weak. Clone size is stated in some rows and not others, as once, few, many or a class when expanded.

NA	NA	TRBV10-2	TRBJ2-1	TGCGCCAGCAGACCCATTTGGGTAGACTACAATGAGCAGTTCTTC	CASRPIWVDYNEQFF
NA	NA	TRBV2	TRBJ1-1	TGTGCCAGCGGAGGTTTTATGAACACTGAAGCTTTCTTT	CASGGFMNTEAFF
NA	NA	TRBV6-1	TRBJ1-5	TGTGCCAGCGGTGGGGGGTTGGGTCAGCCCCAGCATTTT	CASGGGLGQPQHF
NA	NA	TRBV7-7	TRBJ2-2	TGTGCTAGCAGCCTCGCAATGGGGGCCGGGGAGCTGTTTTTT	CASSLAMGAGELFF
NA	few	TRBV30	TRBJ1-2	TGTGCCTGGAGTATCTCAAACTATGGCTACACCTTC	CAWSISNYGYTF
TRBD2	NA	TRBV5-4	TRBJ2-1	TGTGCCAGCAGCGCGACTAGCGGGAGAGACAATGAGCAGTTCTTC	CASSATSGRDNEQFF
NA	NA	TRBV27	TRBJ2-7	TGTGCCAGCAGCATTACTTTCGGGGGGCGGTACGAGCAGTACTTC	CASSITFGGRYEQYF
NA	NA	TRBV7-9	TRBJ1-1	TGTGCCAGCAGCTTCGGGGTAAGGACTGAAGCTTTCTTT	CASSFGVRTEAFF
TRBD1	NA	TRBV5-1	TRBJ2-7	TGCGCCAGCAGCTTGGGGTCTATTGGACAGGGAAATTCCTACGAGCAGTACTTC	CASSLGSIGQGNSYEQYF
TRBD1	NA	TRBV5-1	TRBJ2-7	TGCGCCAGCAGCTGGATTTCCGGGACAGGGGCCTACGAGCAGTACTTC	CASSWISGTGAYEQYF
NA	NA	TRBV2	TRBJ2-7	TGTGCCAGCCAAGGGCAGAAGTACGAGCAGTACTTC	CASQGQKYEQYF
NA	few	TRBV28	TRBJ1-5	TGTGCCAGCACGACGAATAGGGGCAATCAGCCCCAGCATTTT	CASTTNRGNQPQHF
NA	NA	TRBV9	TRBJ2-1	TGTGCCAGCAGCGTAGGTCTGGGGGGGCCGTCCTACAATGAGCAGTTCTTC	CASSVGLGGPSYNEQFF
NA	NA	TRBV28	TRBJ1-6	TGTGCCAGCAAGCGAGGTGCAGATAATTCACCCCTCCACTTT	CASKRGADNSPLHF
TRBD1	NA	TRBV5-1	TRBJ1-1	TGCGCCAGCACAGAACAGGGGCAGAACACTGAAGCTTTCTTT	CASTEQGQNTEAFF
NA	NA	TRBV30	TRBJ2-1	TGTGCCTGGAGTGTATTTGGCAATGAGCAGTTCTTC	CAWSVFGNEQFF
NA	NA	TRBV18	TRBJ2-2	TGTGCCAGCTTTCTCGAGGAGGGGGGCCGCACCGGGGAGCTGTTTTTT	CASFLEEGGRTGELFF
NA	NA	TRBV12-5	TRBJ1-3	TGTGCTAGTGAATCAGGGAAAGAGAGAGGAGAAAACACCATATATTTT	CASESGKERGENTIYF